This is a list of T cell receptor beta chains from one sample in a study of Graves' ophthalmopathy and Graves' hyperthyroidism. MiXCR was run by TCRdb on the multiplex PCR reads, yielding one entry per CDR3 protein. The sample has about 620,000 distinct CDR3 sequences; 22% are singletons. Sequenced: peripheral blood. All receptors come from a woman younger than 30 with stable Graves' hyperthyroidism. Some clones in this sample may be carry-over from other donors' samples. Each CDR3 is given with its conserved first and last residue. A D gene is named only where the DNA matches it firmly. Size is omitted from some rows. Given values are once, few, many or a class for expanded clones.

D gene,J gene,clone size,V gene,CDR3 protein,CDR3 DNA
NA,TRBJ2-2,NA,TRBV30,CAWSSPRELFF,TGTGCCTGGAGCTCCCCACGGGAGCTGTTTTTT
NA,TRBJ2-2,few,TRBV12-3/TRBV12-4,CASILDLLAGELFF,TGTGCCAGCATCCTGGACTTGTTGGCCGGGGAGCTGTTTTTT
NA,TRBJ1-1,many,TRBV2,CASSEAIWENTEAFF,TGTGCCAGCAGTGAAGCGATATGGGAGAACACTGAAGCTTTCTTT
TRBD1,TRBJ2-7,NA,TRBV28,CASSLYGSWGQEGTYEQYF,TGTGCCAGCAGTTTATATGGGAGTTGGGGACAGGAGGGTACCTACGAGCAGTACTTC
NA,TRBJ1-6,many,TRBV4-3,CASSQDFQANSPLHF,TGCGCCAGCAGCCAAGATTTTCAGGCTAATTCACCCCTCCACTTT
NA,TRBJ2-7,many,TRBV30,CAWSGSGGYEQYF,TGTGCCTGGAGTGGGAGCGGAGGATACGAGCAGTACTTC
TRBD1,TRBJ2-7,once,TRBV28,CASSDPRQGSYEQYF,TGTGCCAGCTCTGACCCGAGACAGGGCTCCTACGAGCAGTACTTC
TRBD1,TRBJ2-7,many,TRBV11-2,CASSLVTGGYYEQYF,TGTGCCAGCAGCTTAGTTACAGGGGGATATTACGAGCAGTACTTC
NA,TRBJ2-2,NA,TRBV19,CASSMNRVATGELFF,TGTGCCAGTAGTATGAATAGGGTCGCCACCGGGGAGCTGTTTTTT
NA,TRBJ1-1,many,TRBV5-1,CASSFIAGSMNTEAFF,TGCGCCAGCAGCTTCATCGCCGGCTCCATGAACACTGAAGCTTTCTTT
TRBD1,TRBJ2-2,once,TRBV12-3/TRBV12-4,CASSATGGVGELFF,TGTGCCAGCAGTGCGACAGGGGGCGTCGGGGAGCTGTTTTTT
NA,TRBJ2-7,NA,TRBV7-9,CASSSPPRWYEQYF,TGTGCCAGCAGCTCCCCCCCCCGGTGGTACGAGCAGTACTTC
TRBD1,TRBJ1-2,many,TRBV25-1,CASSPTTGIYGYTF,TGTGCCAGCAGTCCAACGACAGGGATCTATGGCTACACCTTC
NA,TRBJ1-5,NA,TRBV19,CASSIVRDEDQPQHF,TGTGCCAGTAGTATAGTCAGGGATGAGGATCAGCCCCAGCATTTT
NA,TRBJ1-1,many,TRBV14,CASSQGMGIEAFF,TGTGCCAGCAGCCAAGGGATGGGTATTGAAGCTTTCTTT
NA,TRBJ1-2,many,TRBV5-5,CASSLPAISNGYTF,TGTGCCAGCAGCTTACCAGCGATCTCCAATGGCTACACCTTC
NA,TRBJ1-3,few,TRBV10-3,CAISESDRLGNTIYF,TGTGCCATCAGTGAGTCGGATAGGCTCGGAAACACCATATATTTT
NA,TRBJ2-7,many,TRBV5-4,CASSMAYEQYF,TGTGCCAGCAGTATGGCTTACGAGCAGTACTTC
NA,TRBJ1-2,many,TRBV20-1,CSVLDGKGGDGYTF,TGCAGCGTTTTGGACGGGAAGGGTGGAGATGGCTACACCTTC
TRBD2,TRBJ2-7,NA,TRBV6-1,CASSARLAGAYEQYF,TGTGCCAGCAGTGCCAGACTAGCGGGAGCCTACGAGCAGTACTTC
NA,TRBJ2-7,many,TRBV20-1,CSASPGLAYEQYF,TGCAGTGCTAGCCCGGGTCTGGCGTACGAGCAGTACTTC
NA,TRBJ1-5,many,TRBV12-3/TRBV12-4,CASSPRSGYSNQPQHF,TGTGCCAGCAGTCCCCGCTCCGGTTATAGCAATCAGCCCCAGCATTTT
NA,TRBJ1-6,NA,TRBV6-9,CASTYSYSFSSPLHF,TGTGCCAGCACTTACTCGTACAGCTTCTCTTCACCCCTCCACTTT
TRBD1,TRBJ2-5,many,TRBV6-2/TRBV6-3,CASSPLGAGGETQYF,TGTGCCAGCAGCCCCTTAGGAGCAGGGGGAGAGACCCAGTACTTC
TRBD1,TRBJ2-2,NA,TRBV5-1,CATGPGTGNTGELFF,TGCGCCACCGGTCCCGGGACAGGGAACACCGGGGAGCTGTTTTTT
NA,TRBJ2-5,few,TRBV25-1,CASSPRGAGRIKETQYF,TGTGCCAGCAGTCCCCGGGGAGCGGGCCGGATCAAGGAGACCCAGTACTTC
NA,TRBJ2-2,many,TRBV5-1,CASSLEDTGELFF,TGCGCCAGCAGCTTGGAGGACACCGGGGAGCTGTTTTTT
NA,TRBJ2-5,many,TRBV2,CASSGRDLGRETQYF,TGTGCCAGCAGTGGCCGGGACCTCGGGAGAGAGACCCAGTACTTC
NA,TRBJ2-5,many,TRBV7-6,CASSLEAQPRETQYF,TGTGCCAGCAGCTTAGAGGCCCAGCCGAGGGAGACCCAGTACTTC
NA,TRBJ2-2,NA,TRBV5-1,CASSLVGTGGELFF,TGCGCCAGCAGCTTGGTCGGAACGGGCGGGGAGCTGTTTTTT
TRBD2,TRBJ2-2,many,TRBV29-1,CSVLSGGASDTGELFF,TGCAGCGTTCTTAGCGGGGGGGCATCAGACACCGGGGAGCTGTTTTTT
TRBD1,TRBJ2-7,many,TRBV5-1,CASSLDPDRTSYEQYF,TGCGCCAGCAGCTTGGACCCGGACAGGACCTCCTACGAGCAGTACTTC
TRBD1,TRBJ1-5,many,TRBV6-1,CASSPTGGISQPQHF,TGTGCCAGCAGCCCGACAGGGGGTATAAGTCAGCCCCAGCATTTT
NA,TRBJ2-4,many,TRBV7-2,CASSHGQGRAKNIQYF,TGTGCCAGCAGCCACGGGCAGGGTCGGGCCAAAAACATTCAGTACTTC
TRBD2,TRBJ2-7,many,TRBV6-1,CASQRDESYEQYF,TGTGCCAGCCAGCGGGATGAATCCTACGAGCAGTACTTC
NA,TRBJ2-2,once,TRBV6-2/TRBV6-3,CASSYKARHGELFF,TGTGCCAGCAGTTACAAGGCGAGGCACGGGGAGCTGTTTTTT
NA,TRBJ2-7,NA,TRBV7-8,CASSPLTGSFEQYF,TGTGCCAGCAGCCCCCTGACGGGATCCTTCGAGCAGTACTTC
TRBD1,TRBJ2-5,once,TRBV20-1,CSAYYRGGFLVETQYF,TGCAGTGCTTACTATCGAGGGGGCTTTCTCGTAGAGACCCAGTACTTC
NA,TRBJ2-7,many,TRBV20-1,CSAYKGLKEQYF,TGCAGTGCTTACAAGGGGCTGAAAGAGCAGTACTTC
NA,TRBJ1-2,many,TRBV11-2,CASSGMADSIYGYTF,TGTGCCAGCAGCGGAATGGCGGACAGTATCTATGGCTACACCTTC
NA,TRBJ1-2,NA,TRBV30,CAWSAPRDGLYGYTF,TGTGCCTGGAGTGCTCCTAGGGACGGACTCTATGGCTACACCTTC